This passage covers 5 T cell receptor beta chains from one sample sequenced in a study of monozygotic twins with inflammatory bowel disease. One entry per CDR3 protein, without DNA, is what TCRdb gives after re-calling the 5' RACE reads. This repertoire includes 400,000 to 500,000 distinct CDR3 sequences. Sequences were obtained from blood. The receptors were gathered from a human donor with ulcerative colitis or Crohn's disease, or a healthy co-twin of an affected twin (not recorded which).

This chain uses TRBV20-1 with TRBJ2-7. In germline, CDR1 is DFQATT, CDR2 SNEGSKA (reference sequence). The CDR3 loop spans 15 amino acids. CDR3 loop: CSARDRVQPSYEQYF.

The CDR3 spells CASSSGAGSSKNIQYF. The genes are TRBV5-6 and TRBJ2-4; TCRdb gives TRBD1 as the D gene, but with no DNA this cannot be confirmed. CDR1 is SGHDT and CDR2 is YYEEEE in the germline V gene. The CDR3 runs to 16 residues.

The chain employs TRBV19 and TRBJ1-2; TCRdb lists TRBD1, though no DNA is available to test this call. Per the germline V gene, CDR1 is LNHDA and CDR2 is SQIVND (reference sequence). The CDR3 loop spans 13 amino acids. CDR3 sequence reads: CASWTGGDYGYTF.

V gene TRBV5-1 combines with J gene TRBJ2-3. This CDR3 comprises 14 residues. The germline CDR1 and CDR2 sequences are SGHRS and YFSETQ. CDR3 region: CASSLRRGPDTQYF. The variable domain in full, with the rest retrieved from reference TRBV5-1 and TRBJ2-3, is KAGVTQTPRYLIKTRGQQVTLSCSPISGHRSVSWYQQTPGQGLQFLFEYFSETQRNKGNFPGRFSGRQFSNSRSEMNVSTLELGDSALYLCASSLRRGPDTQYFGPGTRLTVL.

The V gene is TRBV29-1, the J gene TRBJ2-1. The CDR3 sequence is 16 residues long. The germline gives CDR1 SQVTM, CDR2 ANQGSEA. The CDR3 loop reads CSVDISALSSYNEQFF.